The 7 T cell receptor beta chains presented below share a single source sample, sequenced in a study of OX40 agonist ivuxolimab in advanced cancers. Sequencing used immunoSEQ multiplex PCR; TCRdb keeps in-frame clones, though not all of them. In the table there are more than 55,000 clones, 79% of which are singletons. The sequenced sample was CD4+ or CD8+ T cells sorted from blood, obtained in a trial of the OX40 agonist ivuxolimab. These receptors were collected from an adult with an advanced solid tumor such as melanoma, head and neck, liver or kidney cancer.

This rearrangement joins TRBV6-6 to TRBJ2-3; tentatively, D is TRBD1 (6 bases). The CDR3 covers 15 residues. Germline V CDR1 and CDR2: MNHNY, SVGAGI (reference sequence). Trimming removed 2 bases at V and 2 bases at J, with 11 bases between. The chain's CDR3 is CASSYLDSYTDTQYF. The DNA of the CDR3 is TGTGCCAGCAGTTACCTGGACAGCTACACAGATACGCAGTATTTT.

This clone was detected only a few times. The chain combines TRBV7-2 with TRBJ2-7, with TRBD2 matching over 13 bases. The CDR3 is made up of 18 amino acids. V trimming: 3 bases; J trimming: 4 bases; junction bases outside the gene matches: 12. The germline gives CDR1 SGHTA, CDR2 FQGNSA. Written as DNA, the CDR3 is TGTGCCAGCAGCTTTAGTTCCCAGACTAGCGGGAGGTTTTACGAGCAGTACTTC. Translating it yields CASSFSSQTSGRFYEQYF. Full variable domain (missing parts from reference TRBV7-2 and TRBJ2-7): GAGVSQSPSNKVTEKGKDVELRCDPISGHTALYWYRQSLGQGLEFLIYFQGNSAPDKSGLPSDRFSAERTGGSVSTLTIQRTQQEDSAVYLCASSFSSQTSGRFYEQYFGPGTRLTVT.

The CDR3 here is CASTRAMSSGANVLTF. In nucleotides, the CDR3 is TGTGCCAGCACCCGTGCGATGAGCTCTGGGGCCAACGTCCTGACTTTC. The chain employs TRBV7-2 and TRBJ2-6; no clear D gene. The germline V gene encodes CDR1 SGHTA and CDR2 FQGNSA. V was trimmed by 7 bases and J by 0 bases, leaving 13 bases between them. This CDR3 has 16 residues.

This chain uses TRBV2 with TRBJ2-1; TRBD1 matches at 9 bases. Germline V gives CDR1 SNHLY, CDR2 FYNNEI. Trimming at V came to 7 bases and at J to 9 bases, leaving 7 bases not matched to a gene. There are 13 residues in the CDR3. CDR3 sequence: CASTRTGVGEQFF. The CDR3 coding sequence is TGTGCCAGCACCCGGACAGGGGTGGGTGAGCAGTTCTTC.

The chain couples TRBV6-5 to TRBJ2-7; 7 positions agree with TRBD2. With V trimmed by 7 bases and J by 6 bases, 3 bases remained unmatched. This CDR3 has 11 residues. The germline CDR1 and CDR2 sequences are MNHEY and SVGAGI. CDR3 amino acids: CASMGGSEQYF. CDR3 in DNA: TGTGCCAGCATGGGGGGGAGCGAGCAGTACTTC.

The rearrangement links TRBV25-1 to TRBJ1-6; D might be TRBD1 (6 bases). The CDR3 contains 15 residues. V dropped 8 bases and J dropped 7 bases, with 18 bases sitting between them. Germline assignment: CDR1 MGHDK and CDR2 SYGVNS. The chain's CDR3 is CASRGLAGENSPLHF. In nucleotides, the CDR3 is TGTGCCAGCCGGGGACTGGCAGGGGAGAATTCACCCCTCCACTTT.

The rearrangement joins TRBV19 to TRBJ2-7; D unresolved. This CDR3 has 13 residues. In germline, CDR1 is LNHDA, CDR2 SQIVND (reference sequence). Trimming left V 3 bases short and J 6 bases short, with 12 bases between. The CDR3 is CASSIRSAFEQYF. The CDR3 bases are TGTGCCAGTAGTATCCGGTCTGCGTTCGAGCAGTACTTC.